These 27 T cell receptor beta chains were sequenced from one sample in a study of cytomegalovirus exposure and HLA in healthy donors. Sequencing was performed with immunoSEQ multiplex PCR; in TCRdb, only in-frame clones are kept and a portion is missing. The table lists about 330,000 clones, just over 85% of them singletons. Material for sequencing was PBMCs. These receptors came from a woman aged 18-35 years in good health and CMV-seronegative.

The chain combines TRBV6-5 with TRBJ1-4; D remains ambiguous. The CDR3 runs to 15 residues. Looked up from germline, CDR1 is MNHEY and CDR2 is SVGAGI. With 0 bases removed from V and 1 base from J, the gap between germline ends came to 6 bases. Here the CDR3 reads CASSYSRGTNEKLFF. In nucleotides, the CDR3 is TGTGCCAGCAGTTACTCTCGAGGAACTAATGAAAAACTGTTTTTT.

J is TRBJ2-3 and V is TRBV4-3; 14 bases map to TRBD2. CDR1 and CDR2 from the germline V gene are LGHNA and YSLEER. This CDR3 is built from 18 residues. V was pared by 0 bases and J by 3 bases, with 5 bases of the junction left unmatched. The CDR3 loop is CASSQEKGLAGATDTQYF. CDR3 in DNA: TGCGCCAGCAGCCAAGAAAAGGGACTAGCGGGAGCAACAGATACGCAGTATTTT.

This chain joins TRBV28 and TRBJ2-7; 7 bases line up with TRBD1. Per germline, CDR1 MDHEN and CDR2 SYDVKM. Trimming at V came to 7 bases and at J to 3 bases, leaving 24 bases not matched to a gene. This CDR3 has 19 amino acids. CDR3 region: CASTPAGTSTHRGYYEQYF. In nucleotides, the CDR3 is TGTGCCAGCACCCCGGCCGGGACATCGACACACAGGGGATACTACGAGCAGTACTTC.

The chain employs TRBV27 and TRBJ2-5, with D perhaps TRBD1 (5 bases). Trimming pared 5 bases from V and 5 bases from J, leaving 21 bases between. Germline loops: CDR1 MNHEY, CDR2 SMNVEV (reference sequence). The CDR3 spans 16 residues. CDR3 DNA: TGTGCCAGCAGTCCCCTCAAGGGGTGGGTTAAGGAGACCCAGTACTTC. Its translation is CASSPLKGWVKETQYF.

The chain uses TRBV4-1 and TRBJ1-1; tentative D call: TRBD1 (6 bases). This CDR3 comprises 15 residues. V was clipped by 4 bases and J by 0 bases, with 12 bases between them. The germline CDR1 and CDR2 sequences are MGHRA and YSYEKL. CDR3 region: CASSPQGNLNTEAFF. For the CDR3, the DNA is TGCGCCAGCAGCCCCCAGGGGAACTTGAACACTGAAGCTTTCTTT.

The V and J genes are TRBV5-1 and TRBJ2-7; TRBD2 matches 9 bases. The germline gives CDR1 SGHRS, CDR2 YFSETQ. V shed 2 bases and J 5 bases; nucleotides not matched to a gene: 8. This CDR3 is 15 amino acids long. CDR3 nucleotides: TGCGCCAGCAGCTTCCTAGGGCTAGCGGGACACGAGCAGTACTTC. Amino acid sequence: CASSFLGLAGHEQYF. Based on the CDR3 plus reference TRBV5-1 and TRBJ2-7, the full variable domain is KAGVTQTPRYLIKTRGQQVTLSCSPISGHRSVSWYQQTPGQGLQFLFEYFSETQRNKGNFPGRFSGRQFSNSRSEMNVSTLELGDSALYLCASSFLGLAGHEQYFGPGTRLTVT.

CDR3 sequence: CASSPGQTSGYTF. Here the CDR3 DNA reads TGCGCCAGCAGCCCAGGACAAACTTCTGGCTACACCTTC. J is TRBJ1-2 and V is TRBV5-1, with D possibly matching TRBD1 (5 bases). Germline-derived CDR1 and CDR2 are SGHRS and YFSETQ. The ends were cut back, 4 bases at V and 7 bases at J, with 14 bases in the middle. There are 13 residues in the CDR3.

The chain's CDR3 is CASSFGLAGVETQYF. The CDR3, as DNA: TGTGCCAGCAGCTTCGGACTAGCGGGAGTAGAGACCCAGTACTTC. This chain links TRBV9 with TRBJ2-5; 13 nucleotides match TRBD2. J gave up 4 bases and V 4 bases, and 4 bases lay outside the gene matches. Per the germline V gene, CDR1 is SGDLS and CDR2 is YYNGEE. This CDR3 has 15 amino acids.

This rearrangement joins TRBV28 to TRBJ2-3, with 11 bases that match TRBD2. Germline assignment: CDR1 MDHEN and CDR2 SYDVKM. CDR3 length: 14 residues. With 6 bases clipped from V and 3 bases from J, the junction kept 2 bases outside the gene matches. DNA for the CDR3: TGTGCCAGCAGGGGACTAGCGGCTACAGATACGCAGTATTTT. Translating it yields CASRGLAATDTQYF.

The V call is TRBV10-3, the J call TRBJ2-5, with 7 bases fitting TRBD1. The CDR3 runs 13 residues. J lost 4 bases, V lost 4 bases, and 3 bases had no gene match. Germline V gives CDR1 ENHRY, CDR2 SYGVKD. The CDR3 nucleotides read TGTGCCATCAGTGGACAGGGTGCAGAGACCCAGTACTTC. Its protein product is CAISGQGAETQYF.

V and J are TRBV5-1 and TRBJ2-7; TRBD1 matches at 7 bases. The germline gives CDR1 SGHRS, CDR2 YFSETQ. This CDR3 contains 14 residues. With 0 bases clipped from V and 3 bases from J, the junction kept 3 bases outside the gene matches. The CDR3 DNA reads TGCGCCAGCAGCTTGGGACAGGGCAACTACGAGCAGTACTTC. It codes for CASSLGQGNYEQYF.

The chain recombines TRBV5-1 with TRBJ2-3; D perhaps matches TRBD1 (6 bases). In germline, CDR1 is SGHRS, CDR2 YFSETQ. The CDR3 runs 18 residues. The V and J ends lost 0 bases and 0 bases respectively, with 17 bases between them. The CDR3 loop is CASSLAFRGTPSTDTQYF. In DNA form, the CDR3 reads TGCGCCAGCAGCTTGGCATTTCGTGGGACACCGAGCACAGATACGCAGTATTTT.

This clone was recorded a few times. Distinct nucleotide sequences in the sample also encode this CDR3. This chain uses TRBV27 with TRBJ2-7, with unresolved D. Germline CDR1 and CDR2: MNHEY and SMNVEV (reference sequence). V was shortened by 5 bases and J by 1 base, with 12 bases between the two germline ends. The CDR3 has 14 residues. For the CDR3, the DNA is TGTGCCAGCAGTCTCAGCTCCGGGTCCTACGAGCAGTACTTC. Protein: CASSLSSGSYEQYF.

The gene calls are TRBV5-1 and TRBJ2-7, with no clear D. The CDR3 covers 13 residues. Germline V gene sequence: CDR1 SGHRS, CDR2 YFSETQ. Trimming took 1 base from V and 3 from J, leaving 8 bases between them. The CDR3 is CASSLTESYEQYF. The CDR3 bases are TGCGCCAGCAGCTTGACAGAGAGCTACGAGCAGTACTTC. Together with reference TRBV5-1 and TRBJ2-7, the CDR3 gives the full variable domain: KAGVTQTPRYLIKTRGQQVTLSCSPISGHRSVSWYQQTPGQGLQFLFEYFSETQRNKGNFPGRFSGRQFSNSRSEMNVSTLELGDSALYLCASSLTESYEQYFGPGTRLTVT.

The CDR3 DNA sequence: TGCGCCAGCAGCCAAGAGTATCTAGGCAGGGACAATCAGCCCCAGCATTTT. Translation: CASSQEYLGRDNQPQHF. The chain employs TRBV4-1 and TRBJ1-5, with D perhaps matching TRBD1 (5 bases). Germline V gene data show CDR1 as MGHRA and CDR2 as YSYEKL. The CDR3 has 17 residues. The V gene lost 0 bases and the J gene lost 3 bases, with 15 bases spanning the gap.

This chain joins TRBV2 and TRBJ2-2; tentatively, D is TRBD1 (5 bases). This CDR3 has 12 residues. Germline loops: CDR1 SNHLY, CDR2 FYNNEI. With 6 bases removed from V and 5 bases from J, the gap between germline ends came to 7 bases. The CDR3 reads CASRQGTGELFF. CDR3 sequence (DNA): TGTGCCAGCAGGCAGGGAACCGGGGAGCTGTTTTTT.

This clone was counted once. The genes are TRBV4-2 and TRBJ1-5; maybe TRBD1 (6 bases). Germline V gene data show CDR1 as LGHNA and CDR2 as YNFKEQ. The CDR3 has 14 amino acids. V gave up 0 bases and J gave up 6 bases, with 9 bases separating them. As DNA, the CDR3 is TGTGCCAGCAGCCAAGACAGGGGCCCTCAGCCCCAGCATTTT. Translated, it gives CASSQDRGPQPQHF.

The rearrangement uses TRBV4-3 and TRBJ2-1, with a weak D call TRBD1 (6 bases). Germline loops: CDR1 LGHNA, CDR2 YSLEER. V lost 0 bases to trimming and J lost 7 bases, with 19 bases between them. This CDR3 spans 17 amino acids. As DNA, the CDR3 is TGCGCCAGCAGCCAAGAGAGCTCAGGGGTCCTGGGTAATGAGCAGTTCTTC. Translated: CASSQESSGVLGNEQFF.

This clone was seen more than once but under ten times. The chain has TRBV5-5 and TRBJ2-7, with a tentative D call TRBD2 (5 bases). Germline assignment: CDR1 SGHKS and CDR2 YYEKEE (reference sequence). Between the trimmed V and J ends, which lost 3 bases and 2 bases, there was a span of 12 bases. This CDR3 is built from 14 residues. The CDR3 region has the DNA TGTGCCAGCAGCTACCGGACGGGAACCTACGAGCAGTACTTC. Amino acid sequence: CASSYRTGTYEQYF.

This clone was counted a single time. The gene calls are TRBV7-2 and TRBJ2-1, with 8 bases lining up with TRBD2. V dropped 5 bases and J dropped 0; count of bases not matched to a gene: 6. The CDR3 contains 16 residues. Looked up from germline, CDR1 is SGHTA and CDR2 is FQGNSA. CDR3 sequence (DNA): TGTGCCAGCAGCACGATAGCGGGGAGCTCCTACAATGAGCAGTTCTTC. This gives the protein CASSTIAGSSYNEQFF.

This chain uses TRBV9 with TRBJ2-7, with D perhaps matching TRBD2 (5 bases). The CDR3 totals 14 residues. V was trimmed by 4 bases and J by 0 bases, leaving 11 bases between them. CDR1 is SGDLS and CDR2 is YYNGEE in the germline V gene. The CDR3 here is CASSSDSGSYEQYF. In nucleotides, the CDR3 is TGTGCCAGCAGCTCGGACTCAGGCTCCTACGAGCAGTACTTC.

The rearrangement joins TRBV19 to TRBJ1-4, with D unclear. Trimming cost V 5 bases and J 10 bases, with 14 bases left between them. Germline CDR1 LNHDA, CDR2 SQIVND (reference sequence). The length of the CDR3 is 13 residues. CDR3 protein: CASSSQIGRKLFF. CDR3 DNA sequence: TGTGCCAGTAGTTCCCAAATAGGGAGAAAACTGTTTTTT.

Only a few counts were recorded for this clone. The chain joins TRBV4-2 to TRBJ1-1; the D gene is possibly TRBD1 (6 bases). V was shortened by 1 base and J by 10 bases, with 13 bases between the two germline ends. The CDR3 is made up of 13 amino acids. Germline CDR1 LGHNA, CDR2 YNFKEQ. CDR3 nucleotides: TGTGCCAGCAGCCAAGGTGGGACACGGGTAGCTTTCTTT. Its protein product is CASSQGGTRVAFF.

The V call is TRBV9, the J call TRBJ2-2, with TRBD2 as a possible D gene (6 bases). V gave up 0 bases and J gave up 5 bases, with 11 bases separating them. CDR1 is SGDLS, CDR2 YYNGEE, per germline. There are 15 residues in the CDR3. The CDR3 protein is CASSVATEGTGELFF. CDR3 in DNA: TGTGCCAGCAGCGTAGCTACGGAGGGGACCGGGGAGCTGTTTTTT.

This chain uses TRBV18 with TRBJ1-2; a possible D gene is TRBD1 (6 bases). This CDR3 is built from 13 residues. V was trimmed by 2 bases and J by 6 bases, leaving 10 bases between them. Germline V gene sequence: CDR1 KGHSH, CDR2 LQKENI. For the CDR3, the DNA is TGTGCCAGCTCACCAGCAGGGGTGAATGGCTACACCTTC. Its protein product is CASSPAGVNGYTF.

This clone was recorded once. V usage is TRBV7-2 and J usage is TRBJ2-4, with D maybe TRBD1 (5 bases). Germline V gene data show CDR1 as SGHTA and CDR2 as FQGNSA. Trimming stripped 5 bases from V and 8 bases from J, with 16 bases between. The length of the CDR3 is 14 residues. DNA of the CDR3: TGTGCCAGCAGCCACAGGTCGCAACCCCACATTCAGTACTTC. It encodes CASSHRSQPHIQYF.

The chain uses TRBV4-1 and TRBJ1-1, with a possible D match to TRBD1 (5 bases). Germline CDR1 is MGHRA and CDR2 is YSYEKL. CDR3 length equals 15 residues. Trimming removed 4 bases from V and 1 base from J, with 13 bases in between. The CDR3 is CASSPSTRANTEAFF. CDR3 coding DNA: TGCGCCAGCAGCCCCTCCACCAGGGCGAACACTGAAGCTTTCTTT.